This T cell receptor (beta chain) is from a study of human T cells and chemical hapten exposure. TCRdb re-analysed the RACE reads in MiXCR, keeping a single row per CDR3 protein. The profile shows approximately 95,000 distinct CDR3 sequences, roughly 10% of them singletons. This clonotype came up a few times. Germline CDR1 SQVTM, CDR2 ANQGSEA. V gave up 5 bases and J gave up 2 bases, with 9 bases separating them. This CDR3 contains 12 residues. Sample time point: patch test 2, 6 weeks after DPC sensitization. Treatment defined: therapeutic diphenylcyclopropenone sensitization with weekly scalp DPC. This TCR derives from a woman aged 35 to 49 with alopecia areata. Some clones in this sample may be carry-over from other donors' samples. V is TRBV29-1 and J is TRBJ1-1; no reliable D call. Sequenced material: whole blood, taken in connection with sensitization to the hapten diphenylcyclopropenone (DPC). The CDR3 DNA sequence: TGCAGCGTTAATAGGGCCAACACTGAAGCTTTCTTT. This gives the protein CSVNRANTEAFF.